Each of the 20 T cell receptor beta chains below was sequenced from the same sample in a study of cytomegalovirus exposure and HLA in healthy donors. The PCR had 60 Vbeta and 13 Jbeta primers. Some clones are missing from TCRdb's copy, which holds only in-frame ones; the method was immunoSEQ multiplex PCR. Of hundreds of thousands of clones in the sample, around 88% were seen once. The sequencing input was PBMCs. These receptors originate from a woman aged 18 to 35 in good health and CMV-seronegative.

The chain combines TRBV21-1 with TRBJ1-1; the table assigns TRBD1, which was not confirmed against the DNA. TRBV21-1 is a pseudogene locus. CDR3 length: 17 residues. The CDR3 here is CASSNWVKGPPDTEAFF. The CDR3 coding sequence is TGTGCCAGCAGCAATTGGGTAAAGGGGCCCCCGGACACTGAAGCTTTCTTT.

V and J are TRBV28 and TRBJ2-7; 9 nucleotides agree with TRBD1. The CDR3 contains 15 residues. V was clipped by 8 bases and J by 0 bases; unmatched bases: 8. Germline V gene sequence: CDR1 MDHEN, CDR2 SYDVKM. The CDR3 reads CASHSTGGSSYEQYF. CDR3 DNA: TGTGCCAGCCATAGCACAGGGGGCAGCTCCTACGAGCAGTACTTC.

The J gene is TRBJ1-1, the V gene TRBV7-2; 10 nucleotides align to TRBD1. Germline CDR1 SGHTA, CDR2 FQGNSA. The CDR3 runs to 15 residues. The J segment lost 6 bases and the V segment lost 4 bases, leaving 8 bases of the junction unmatched. The CDR3 protein is CASSSDRGRVSEAFF. DNA of the CDR3: TGTGCCAGCAGCTCCGACAGGGGGCGCGTCTCTGAAGCTTTCTTT.

The gene calls are TRBV19 and TRBJ2-7; D ambiguous. This CDR3 contains 12 residues. The germline V gene has CDR1 LNHDA and CDR2 SQIVND (reference sequence). The V end lost 4 bases, the J end lost 3 bases, and 7 bases lay between the germline ends. CDR3 amino acids: CASSSSHYEQYF. For the CDR3, the DNA is TGTGCCAGTAGTAGTTCCCACTACGAGCAGTACTTC.

This chain uses TRBV29-1 with TRBJ1-2; 10 nucleotides match TRBD1. The J segment lost 5 bases and the V segment lost 3 bases, leaving 9 bases of the junction unmatched. The CDR3 is 15 amino acids. Germline assignment: CDR1 SQVTM and CDR2 ANQGSEA. CDR3 coding DNA: TGCAGCGTTGATTCGGGGGGACAGGGGATATATGGCTACACCTTC. Amino acids: CSVDSGGQGIYGYTF. Complete variable domain (other parts from reference TRBV29-1 and TRBJ1-2): SAVISQKPSRDICQRGTSLTIQCQVDSQVTMMFWYRQQPGQSLTLIATANQGSEATYESGFVIDKFPISRPNLTFSTLTVSNMSPEDSSIYLCSVDSGGQGIYGYTFGSGTRLTVV.

This clone was detected a few times. This chain links TRBV10-3 with TRBJ2-5; 8 bases align to TRBD1. Trimming took 6 bases from V and 5 from J; bases not matched to a gene: 2. CDR3 length: 12 residues. CDR1 is ENHRY and CDR2 is SYGVKD in the germline V gene. CDR3 bases: TGTGCCATCAGGGACAGGGAGGAGACCCAGTACTTC. It is translated as CAIRDREETQYF.

The chain employs TRBV4-2 and TRBJ2-7; 7 nucleotides align to TRBD1. V shed 0 bases and J 4 bases; nucleotides not matched to a gene: 9. Germline CDR1 and CDR2: LGHNA and YNFKEQ. CDR3 length equals 16 residues. The CDR3 is CASSQDLRGTVYEQYF. The CDR3 DNA is TGTGCCAGCAGCCAAGATCTAAGGGGGACAGTATACGAGCAGTACTTC.

CDR3 region: CASSDESHQPQHF. The CDR3, as DNA: TGTGCCAGCAGTGACGAGAGTCATCAGCCCCAGCATTTT. This sequence joins TRBV2 and TRBJ1-5; D unresolved. This CDR3 is built from 13 residues. Trimming left V 3 bases short and J 5 bases short, with 8 bases between. Germline CDR1 reads SNHLY; CDR2 reads FYNNEI.

The chain has TRBV6-6 and TRBJ2-1, with 10 positions matching TRBD2. The V segment lost 7 bases and the J segment 10 bases; nucleotides outside the gene matches: 7. Germline-derived CDR1 and CDR2 are MNHNY and SVGAGI (reference sequence). The CDR3 covers 13 residues. CDR3 bases: TGTGCCAGCATCCGTACTAGCGGGATGGAGCAGTTCTTC. It is translated as CASIRTSGMEQFF.

This clone has just one count. This rearrangement joins TRBV6-1 to TRBJ2-1; D possibly corresponds to TRBD2 (7 bases). Trimming took 2 bases from V and 2 from J, leaving 13 bases between them. The CDR3 has 16 residues. In germline, CDR1 is MNHNS, CDR2 SASEGT. The CDR3 bases are TGTGCCAGCAGTGAATCCGTAGGGGGGGCCTACAATGAGCAGTTCTTC. Translating gives CASSESVGGAYNEQFF.

The gene calls are TRBV9 and TRBJ2-1; perhaps TRBD1 as D (5 bases). Germline V gene sequence: CDR1 SGDLS, CDR2 YYNGEE. This CDR3 has 15 residues. Deletions cut 0 bases from V and 7 bases from J, with 14 bases between. The DNA of the CDR3 is TGTGCCAGCAGCGTAGATTGGTGGACACCTAATGAGCAGTTCTTC. Translating gives CASSVDWWTPNEQFF. The entire variable domain, with the rest obtained from reference TRBV9 and TRBJ2-1, is as follows: DSGVTQTPKHLITATGQRVTLRCSPRSGDLSVYWYQQSLDQGLQFLIQYYNGEERAKGNILERFSAQQFPDLHSELNLSSLELGDSALYFCASSVDWWTPNEQFFGPGTRLTVL.

The rearrangement uses TRBV6-5 and TRBJ1-1; perhaps TRBD1 as D (6 bases). V was clipped by 8 bases and J by 2 bases, with 12 bases between them. In germline, CDR1 is MNHEY, CDR2 SVGAGI. The CDR3 loop spans 13 amino acids. The CDR3: CASYRVSNTEAFF. CDR3 bases: TGTGCCAGCTACAGGGTCTCAAACACTGAAGCTTTCTTT.

The chain is built from TRBV6-6 and TRBJ1-2, with 11 positions matching TRBD1. The germline V gene encodes CDR1 MNHNY and CDR2 SVGAGI (reference sequence). This CDR3 is built from 16 residues. V shed 6 bases and J 5 bases; nucleotides not matched to a gene: 11. The chain's CDR3 is CASSPTRTGGYYGYTF. The CDR3 DNA is TGTGCCAGCAGCCCCACCCGGACAGGGGGCTATTATGGCTACACCTTC.

The V call is TRBV2, the J call TRBJ1-6, with TRBD1 matching 10 bases. Losses at the gene ends were 5 bases for V and 10 bases for J; bases not matched to a gene: 5. CDR1 is SNHLY and CDR2 is FYNNEI in the germline V gene. CDR3 length: 14 amino acids. CDR3 region: CASSRDRGVSPLHF. For the CDR3, the DNA is TGTGCCAGCAGTCGGGACAGGGGTGTATCACCCCTCCACTTT.

The V gene is TRBV6-1, the J gene TRBJ2-7, with a weak D call TRBD2 (5 bases). Germline V gives CDR1 MNHNS, CDR2 SASEGT. Trimming took off 6 bases at V and 4 bases at J, with 13 bases between the two ends. The CDR3 runs 13 residues. The chain's CDR3 is CASRAEGFYEQYF. DNA of the CDR3: TGTGCCAGCAGAGCTGAGGGATTTTACGAGCAGTACTTC.

This clone was observed once. The chain is built from TRBV6-5 and TRBJ2-7; tentative D call: TRBD1 (5 bases). Trimming removed 2 bases at V and 2 bases at J, with 7 bases between. CDR3 length equals 13 residues. The germline gives CDR1 MNHEY, CDR2 SVGAGI. CDR3 residues: CASSYDRAYEQYF. The CDR3 DNA reads TGTGCCAGCAGTTACGACAGAGCCTACGAGCAGTACTTC.

The CDR3 coding sequence is TGTGCCAGCAGTTTGGGCTCTGATGGTTACGAGCAGTACTTC. Amino acids: CASSLGSDGYEQYF. J is TRBJ2-5 and V is TRBV27; D gene uncertain. The J call may be mistaken, given a closer DNA end match to TRBJ2-7. Germline V gene sequence: CDR1 MNHEY, CDR2 SMNVEV (reference sequence). This CDR3 is 14 amino acids long.

This rearrangement joins TRBV9 to TRBJ2-5; a possible D gene is TRBD1 (6 bases). Germline loops: CDR1 SGDLS, CDR2 YYNGEE. V lost 3 bases, J lost 2 bases, and 20 bases lay in between. The CDR3 extends over 17 amino acids. The CDR3 DNA reads as TGTGCCAGCAGCGAACCCATCTTAGGGGGAGTTCAAGAGACCCAGTACTTC. It encodes CASSEPILGGVQETQYF.

To note about this clone: The sample carries other DNA sequences with the same CDR3. This chain links TRBV7-9 with TRBJ2-1; D might be TRBD2 (6 bases). Per germline, CDR1 SEHNR and CDR2 FQNEAQ (reference sequence). Trimming removed 9 bases at V and 0 bases at J, with 12 bases between. The length of the CDR3 is 14 residues. In DNA form, the CDR3 reads TGTGCCAGTACGGGACTCAGCTCCTACAATGAGCAGTTCTTC. Amino acid sequence: CASTGLSSYNEQFF.

This chain links TRBV27 with TRBJ2-4; 7 nucleotides line up with TRBD1. The junction had 14 bases not matched to a gene; V was cut back by 5 bases and J by 7 bases. The CDR3 is made up of 16 amino acids. Germline lookup yields CDR1 MNHEY and CDR2 SMNVEV (reference sequence). The CDR3 DNA is TGTGCCAGCAGTCCAAAGACAGGGATTCAGGATAACATTCAGTACTTC. It specifies CASSPKTGIQDNIQYF.